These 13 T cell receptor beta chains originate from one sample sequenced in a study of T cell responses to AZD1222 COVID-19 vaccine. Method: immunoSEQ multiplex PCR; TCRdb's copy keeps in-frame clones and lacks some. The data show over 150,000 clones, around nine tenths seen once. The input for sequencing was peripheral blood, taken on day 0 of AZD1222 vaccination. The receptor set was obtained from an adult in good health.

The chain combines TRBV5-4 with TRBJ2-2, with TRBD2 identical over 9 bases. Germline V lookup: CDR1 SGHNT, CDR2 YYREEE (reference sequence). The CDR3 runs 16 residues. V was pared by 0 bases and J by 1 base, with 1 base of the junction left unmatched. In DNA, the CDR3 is TGTGCCAGCAGCTTGGGACTAGCGGTGAACACCGGGGAGCTGTTTTTT. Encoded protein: CASSLGLAVNTGELFF.

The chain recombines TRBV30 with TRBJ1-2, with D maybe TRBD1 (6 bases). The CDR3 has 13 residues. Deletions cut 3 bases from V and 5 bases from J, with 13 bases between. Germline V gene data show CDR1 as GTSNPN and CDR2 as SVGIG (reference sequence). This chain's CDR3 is CAWSPGQSYGYTF. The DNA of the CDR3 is TGTGCCTGGAGCCCGGGACAATCATATGGCTACACCTTC.

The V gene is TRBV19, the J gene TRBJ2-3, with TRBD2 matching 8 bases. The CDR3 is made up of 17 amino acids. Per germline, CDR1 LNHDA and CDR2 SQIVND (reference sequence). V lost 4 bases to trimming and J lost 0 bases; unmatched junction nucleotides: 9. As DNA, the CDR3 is TGTGCCAGTAGTAGCCGCGGGGGGACGCTTAGCACAGATACGCAGTATTTT. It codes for CASSSRGGTLSTDTQYF.

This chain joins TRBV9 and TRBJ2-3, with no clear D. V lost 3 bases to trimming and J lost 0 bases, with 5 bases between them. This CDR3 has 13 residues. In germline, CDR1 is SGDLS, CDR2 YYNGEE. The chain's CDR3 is CASSGASTDTQYF. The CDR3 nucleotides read TGTGCCAGCAGCGGAGCTAGCACAGATACGCAGTATTTT.

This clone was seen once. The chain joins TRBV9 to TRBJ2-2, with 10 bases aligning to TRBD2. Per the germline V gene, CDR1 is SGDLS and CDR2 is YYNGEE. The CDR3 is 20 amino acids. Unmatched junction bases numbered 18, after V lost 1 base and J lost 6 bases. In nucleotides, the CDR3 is TGTGCCAGCAGCGTATCTAATAGCGGGGGGACCTCTTTCGAAGCCGGGGAGCTGTTTTTT. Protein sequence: CASSVSNSGGTSFEAGELFF.

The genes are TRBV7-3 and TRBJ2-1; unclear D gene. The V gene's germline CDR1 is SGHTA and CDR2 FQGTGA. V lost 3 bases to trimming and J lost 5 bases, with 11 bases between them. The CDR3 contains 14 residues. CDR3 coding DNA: TGTGCCAGCAGCTTCCTAGGAAGGGACAATGAGCAGTTCTTC. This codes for CASSFLGRDNEQFF.

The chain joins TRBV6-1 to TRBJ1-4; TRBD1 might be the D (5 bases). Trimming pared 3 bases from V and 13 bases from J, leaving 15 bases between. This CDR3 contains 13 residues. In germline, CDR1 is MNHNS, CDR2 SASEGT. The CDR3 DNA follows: TGTGCCAGCAGTGAGGGGGACCGGAAGCGACTGTTTTTT. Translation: CASSEGDRKRLFF.

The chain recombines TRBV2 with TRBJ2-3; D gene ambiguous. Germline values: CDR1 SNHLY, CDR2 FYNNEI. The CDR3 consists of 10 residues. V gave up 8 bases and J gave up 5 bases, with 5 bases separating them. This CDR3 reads CASLIDTQYF. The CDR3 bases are TGTGCCAGCCTAATAGATACGCAGTATTTT.

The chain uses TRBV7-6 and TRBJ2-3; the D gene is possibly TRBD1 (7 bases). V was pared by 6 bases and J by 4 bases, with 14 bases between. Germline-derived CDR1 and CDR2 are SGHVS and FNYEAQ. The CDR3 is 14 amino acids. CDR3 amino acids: CASRGGTVSDTQYF. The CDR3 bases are TGTGCCAGCAGGGGCGGGACAGTTTCAGATACGCAGTATTTT.

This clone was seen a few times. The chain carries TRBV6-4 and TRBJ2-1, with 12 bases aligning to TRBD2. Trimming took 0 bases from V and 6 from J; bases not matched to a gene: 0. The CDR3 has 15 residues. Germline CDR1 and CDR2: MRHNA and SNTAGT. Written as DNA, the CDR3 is TGTGCCAGCAGTGACTCGACTAGCGGGAGCAATGAGCAGTTCTTC. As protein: CASSDSTSGSNEQFF.

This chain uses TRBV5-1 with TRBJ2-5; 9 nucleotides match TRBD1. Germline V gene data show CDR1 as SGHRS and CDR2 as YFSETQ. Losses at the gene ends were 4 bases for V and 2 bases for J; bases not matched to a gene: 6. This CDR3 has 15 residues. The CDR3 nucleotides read TGCGCCAGCAGCCACGGGACAGGGCGGCAAGAGACCCAGTACTTC. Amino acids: CASSHGTGRQETQYF.

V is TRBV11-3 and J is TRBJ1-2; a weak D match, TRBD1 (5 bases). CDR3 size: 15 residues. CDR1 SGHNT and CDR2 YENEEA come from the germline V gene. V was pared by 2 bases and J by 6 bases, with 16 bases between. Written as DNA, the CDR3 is TGTGCCAGCAGCTTAAAAACGCCCCGGGACGATGGCTACACCTTC. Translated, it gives CASSLKTPRDDGYTF.

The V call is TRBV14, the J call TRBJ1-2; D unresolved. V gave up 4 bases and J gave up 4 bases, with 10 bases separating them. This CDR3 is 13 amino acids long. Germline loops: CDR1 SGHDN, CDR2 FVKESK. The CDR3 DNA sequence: TGTGCCAGCAGCCGCATTCTTCTCTATGGCTACACCTTC. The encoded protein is CASSRILLYGYTF. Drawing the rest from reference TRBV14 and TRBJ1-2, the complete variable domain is EAGVTQFPSHSVIEKGQTVTLRCDPISGHDNLYWYRRVMGKEIKFLLHFVKESKQDESGMPNNRFLAERTGGTYSTLKVQPAELEDSGVYFCASSRILLYGYTFGSGTRLTVV.